These 10 T cell receptor beta chains were all obtained from the same sample, sequenced in a study of T-cell memory formation after mild COVID-19. TCRdb reprocessed the 5' RACE reads via MiXCR and lists one record per CDR3 protein. The data contain nearly 350,000 distinct CDR3 sequences, 10% to 15% of them seen just once; the ten biggest clones take up about a fifth. Sequencing was done on a sample of PBMCs or a T cell subset sorted from them (not recorded which). These receptors all stem from a man younger than 30 who had mild COVID-19 (a few samples of this study predate the infection). Cell type and time point are not known.

This rearrangement joins TRBV5-6 to TRBJ1-4; no definite D call. V lost 0 bases, J lost 10 bases, and 10 bases lay in between. Germline CDR1 is SGHDT and CDR2 is YYEEEE. CDR3 length: 13 amino acids. The CDR3 coding sequence is TGTGCCAGCAGCTTGGTGGAGGGTCGAAAACTGTTTTTT. Its protein product is CASSLVEGRKLFF.

This clonotype has only a few counts. The genes are TRBV6-2 or TRBV6-3 and TRBJ1-1; no reliable D call. The CDR3 is 13 amino acids. The V gene lost 5 bases and the J gene lost 1 base, with 8 bases spanning the gap. Per the germline V gene, CDR1 is MNHEY and CDR2 is SVGEGT. The CDR3 DNA follows: TGTGCCAGCAGTCCCGGGAAGAACACTGAAGCTTTCTTT. This translates into CASSPGKNTEAFF.

This clonotype came up a few times. CDR3 DNA sequence: TGTGCCAGCAGCTTAGGACAGGGGGCAGGCGAGCAGTACTTC. This translates into CASSLGQGAGEQYF. The chain links TRBV7-2 to TRBJ2-7; 10 positions match TRBD1. There are 14 residues in the CDR3. The J segment lost 6 bases and the V segment lost 1 base, leaving 3 bases of the junction unmatched. CDR1 SGHTA and CDR2 FQGNSA come from the germline V gene. Supplemented by reference TRBV7-2 and TRBJ2-7, the full variable domain reads GAGVSQSPSNKVTEKGKDVELRCDPISGHTALYWYRQSLGQGLEFLIYFQGNSAPDKSGLPSDRFSAERTGGSVSTLTIQRTQQEDSAVYLCASSLGQGAGEQYFGPGTRLTVT.

The chain has TRBV7-9 and TRBJ2-7; 11 bases fit TRBD2. J gave up 9 bases and V 5 bases, and 12 bases lay outside the gene matches. CDR1 SEHNR and CDR2 FQNEAQ come from the germline V gene (reference sequence). CDR3 length: 15 residues. The CDR3 loop reads CASSPLAGGVRVQYV. The CDR3 region has the DNA TGTGCCAGCAGCCCCCTAGCGGGGGGCGTACGCGTGCAGTACGTC.

This clonotype was observed a handful of times. This chain links TRBV20-1 with TRBJ1-2; weak D call: TRBD1 (5 bases). The V gene lost 5 bases and the J gene lost 0 bases, with 10 bases spanning the gap. The CDR3 sequence is 13 residues long. Germline CDR1 is DFQATT and CDR2 is SNEGSKA (reference sequence). The CDR3: CSASGIANYGYTF. CDR3 sequence (DNA): TGCAGTGCTTCAGGGATAGCTAACTATGGCTACACCTTC.

This clonotype is labeled medium-sized. The gene calls are TRBV12-3 or TRBV12-4 and TRBJ2-1; 8 positions agree with TRBD2. J was trimmed by 4 bases and V by 3 bases; bases with no gene match: 2. The CDR3 runs to 14 residues. CDR3 region: CASSLGGGYNEQFF. The CDR3 bases are TGTGCCAGCAGTTTGGGCGGGGGGTACAATGAGCAGTTCTTC.

This clonotype was detected a few times. The J gene is TRBJ1-4, the V gene TRBV7-9; TRBD1 matches 8 bases. CDR1 is SEHNR, CDR2 FQNEAQ, per germline (reference sequence). The CDR3 loop spans 14 amino acids. Unmatched junction bases numbered 3, after V lost 6 bases and J lost 3 bases. CDR3 sequence (DNA): TGTGCCAGCAGTCCACAGGGGGCTAATGAAAAACTGTTTTTT. Amino acids: CASSPQGANEKLFF.

The table lists this clonotype with a few counts. The chain is built from TRBV18 and TRBJ2-3; 8 bases are shared with TRBD1. This CDR3 is built from 15 residues. V was pared by 6 bases and J by 2 bases, with 7 bases of the junction left unmatched. CDR1 is KGHSH, CDR2 LQKENI, per germline. Written as DNA, the CDR3 is TGTGCCAGCTCGCCTACAGGGGGGTACACAGATACGCAGTATTTT. This translates into CASSPTGGYTDTQYF.

This chain links TRBV7-2 with TRBJ1-3; 9 bases are shared with TRBD1. The junction had 2 bases not matched to a gene; V was cut back by 0 bases and J by 2 bases. The CDR3 runs 16 residues. Germline V CDR1 and CDR2: SGHTA, FQGNSA. CDR3 sequence reads: CASSLARDRAGNTIYF. The DNA for the CDR3 is TGTGCCAGCAGCTTAGCGCGGGACAGGGCTGGAAACACCATATATTTT.

This clonotype was counted between two and nine times. The V call is TRBV20-1, the J call TRBJ1-5; the D gene is possibly TRBD1 (5 bases). CDR3 length: 14 residues. The ends were cut back, 1 base at V and 2 bases at J, with 9 bases in the middle. CDR1 is DFQATT, CDR2 SNEGSKA, per germline (reference sequence). This CDR3 is CSARGLQGNQPQHF. The CDR3 DNA reads TGCAGTGCTAGAGGCTTACAGGGCAATCAGCCCCAGCATTTT.